This T cell receptor beta chain comes out of a study of blood T cells in healthy people across ages. In regard to this clonotype: As yet, its antigen is unknown.

The CDR3 is made up of 12 amino acids. Germline V lookup: CDR1 SGDLS, CDR2 YYNGEE. Through a sample-barcoded 5' primer and a J-beta primer mix, a second PCR was run for roughly 6 to 11 cycles. TCRdb itself ran the 5' RACE reads through MiXCR, one entry per CDR3 protein. The sample shows 780,000 or so distinct CDR3 sequences, 53% of them seen only once. Study-level results: Donor CMV status, an unknown factor, possibly confounded changes in expanded clonotypes.

The donors, all healthy, were Caucasians living in Russia, aged about 6 to 90. This receptor was taken from a man aged 80 or over in good health. The sequenced sample was blood. The chain is built from TRBV9 and TRBJ2-4; TRBD1 is a possible D gene (5 bases). The end of the DNA fits TRBJ2-7 better, so the J call may be wrong. The CDR3 DNA sequence: TGTGCCAGCAGTTACGACAGTACCGAGCAGTACTTC. This translates into CASSYDSTEQYF.